In this sample, the clone carrying this T cell receptor beta chain turned up a few times. Its antigen is not known. A much larger clone differs from this one at a single base, so this may be a read error. Authors of the study amplified TCR beta CDR3 regions from RNA transcripts. A set of HTBI primers served as the primers for a first-round RT-PCR of the TCR CDR3. TCRdb passed the multiplex PCR reads through MiXCR, listing each CDR3 protein once. The data hold 640,000 or so distinct CDR3 sequences, with approximately 14% observed a single time. The germline V gene has CDR1 MDHEN and CDR2 SYDVKM. This CDR3 region has 19 residues. V lost 4 bases to trimming and J lost 2 bases; unmatched junction nucleotides: 19. These data belong to a study of T cells in Graves' hyperthyroidism and ophthalmopathy. Overall study findings and caveats: Blood also contained most expanded thyroid clonotypes above 0.001. Using 13 V-J features, a model discriminated ophthalmopathy from stable hyperthyroidism. Ophthalmopathy prediction by the model preceded onset by a median approximately 6.9 months.

The study based diagnoses on clinical symptoms, serum thyroxine and TRAb, thyroid ultrasound and orbital computed tomography. Material: blood. This sequence originates from a woman between 18 and 29 years old with Graves' ophthalmopathy. The chain recombines TRBV28 with TRBJ1-2; 7 bases are a match to TRBD1. The CDR3 DNA is TGTGCCAGCAGTTATACTATCCCCCAGACAGGGATCACGAACTATGGCTACACCTTC. Protein product: CASSYTIPQTGITNYGYTF.